This paragraph covers one T cell receptor (beta chain) sequence. The junction and the germline gene differ at one end; a read error may be behind it. CD45RO-negative, CCR7-selected cells formed the naive CD8 fraction, which excluded terminally differentiated effector memory CD45RA+ cells. In germline, CDR1 is MRHNA, CDR2 SNTAGT. The CDR3 loop spans 16 amino acids. Sequenced by immunoSEQ multiplex PCR; TCRdb stores in-frame clones only, minus some. Of about 2.1 million clones listed, approximately 92% were seen once; the top ten hold about 1.7%. This entry comes from a study of shared clonotypes between healthy human individuals.

This TCR was sampled from a young man in good health. Some clones in this sample may be carry-over from other donors' samples. Source material: naive CD8+ T cells from PBMCs. The J gene is TRBJ2-1, the V gene TRBV6-4; 8 nucleotides line up with TRBD2. The CDR3 spells CASSDSGGLVSNEQFF. The CDR3, as DNA: TGTGCCAGCAGCGACTCGGGGGGACTAGTGAGTAATGAGCAGTTCTTC.